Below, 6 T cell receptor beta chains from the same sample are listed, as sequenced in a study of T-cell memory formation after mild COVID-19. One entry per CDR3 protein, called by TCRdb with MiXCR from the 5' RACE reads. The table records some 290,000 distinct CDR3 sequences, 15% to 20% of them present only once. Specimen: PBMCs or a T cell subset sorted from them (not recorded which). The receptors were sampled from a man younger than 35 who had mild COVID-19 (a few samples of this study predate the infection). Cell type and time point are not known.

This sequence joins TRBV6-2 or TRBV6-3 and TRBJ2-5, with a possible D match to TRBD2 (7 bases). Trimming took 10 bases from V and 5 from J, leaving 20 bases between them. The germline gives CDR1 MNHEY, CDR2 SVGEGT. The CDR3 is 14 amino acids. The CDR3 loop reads CAISSAGADETQYF. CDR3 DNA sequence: TGTGCCATTTCTTCGGCGGGGGCAGATGAGACCCAGTACTTC.

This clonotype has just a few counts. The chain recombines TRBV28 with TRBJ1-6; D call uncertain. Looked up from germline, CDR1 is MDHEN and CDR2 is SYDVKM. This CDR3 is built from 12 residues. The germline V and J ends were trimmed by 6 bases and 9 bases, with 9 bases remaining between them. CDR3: CASSPPSSPLHF. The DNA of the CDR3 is TGTGCCAGCAGCCCCCCCAGTTCACCCCTCCACTTT.

The CDR3 DNA sequence: TGCAGTGCTAGTCGGTTAGCCGGGGCCGCCAATGGAGAAAAACTGTTTTTT. This encodes CSASRLAGAANGEKLFF. This chain connects TRBV20-1 to TRBJ1-4, with D possibly matching TRBD1 (5 bases). Germline V gene sequence: CDR1 DFQATT, CDR2 SNEGSKA (reference sequence). Between the trimmed V and J ends, which lost 3 bases and 8 bases, there was a span of 25 bases. The CDR3 is made up of 17 amino acids.

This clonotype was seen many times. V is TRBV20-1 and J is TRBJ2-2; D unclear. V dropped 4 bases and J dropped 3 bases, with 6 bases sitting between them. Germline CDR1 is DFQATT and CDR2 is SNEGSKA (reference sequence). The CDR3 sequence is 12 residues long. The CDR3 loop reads CSATAYTGELFF. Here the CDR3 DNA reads TGCAGTGCTACCGCCTACACCGGGGAGCTGTTTTTT.

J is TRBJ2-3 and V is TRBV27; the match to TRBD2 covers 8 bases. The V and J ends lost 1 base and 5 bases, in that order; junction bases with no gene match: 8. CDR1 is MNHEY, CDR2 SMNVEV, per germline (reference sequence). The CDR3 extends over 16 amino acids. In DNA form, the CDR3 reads TGTGCCAGCAGTTTATACACGGGGGGGCTTGGAGATACGCAGTATTTT. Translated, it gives CASSLYTGGLGDTQYF.

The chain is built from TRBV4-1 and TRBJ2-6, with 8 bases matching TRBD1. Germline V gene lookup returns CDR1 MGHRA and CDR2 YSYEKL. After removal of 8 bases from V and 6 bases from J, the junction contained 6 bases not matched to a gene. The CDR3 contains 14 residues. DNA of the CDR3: TGCGCCAGCGGAAGGACAGGGTCGGCCAACGTCCTGACTTTC. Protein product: CASGRTGSANVLTF.